This T cell receptor beta chain was captured by sequencing in a study of blood T cell repertoires in COVID-19 (dated by TCRdb to the early 2020s). Concerning the study at large: The collaborator samples originated in the United States, Italy and Spain and spanned the acute and convalescent phases of COVID-19. The material from the prospective study consisted of cDNA or gDNA derived from T cells, B-cell-depleted T cells, or PBMCs. The dataset comprised deeply sampled blood TCRbeta repertoires from subjects exposed to, actively infected with, or recovered from COVID-19. The repertoires were released in a freely available public database meant as a resource for research on the immune response to SARS-CoV-2. The samples were drawn from the first 160 participants of the ongoing ImmuneRACE study and from about 1,200 subjects provided by 6 global collaborators. The sample metadata nearly always contained a de-identified subject ID, COVID-19 status, age in years and sex. Where HLA class I and class II types were available, the types were taken from metadata supplied by the sample provider, not from assay-based typing. What the work shows at the level of the full study, not this receptor alone: The amount of clinical and demographic metadata varied by source and participant and was provided uncurated.

Another Seattle source contributed samples from volunteer blood donors who had recovered from COVID-19. Collaborating institutions collected whole blood in K2EDTA tubes following their own protocols. For TCRbeta analysis, collaborators shipped samples as frozen whole blood, isolated PBMCs, or DNA extracted from either of those sample types. Measured from the cysteine to the phenylalanine, the CDR3 is 15 residues long. Only the CDR3 DNA is retained, 45 bases long and in frame from the first base. Looking up the germline V gene yields CDR1 SGHDT and CDR2 YYEEEE. For this chain, trimming is 0 bases at the V end and 4 bases at the J end, and the number of junction bases without a gene match is 1. Points on this clone: Its specific antigen is unknown. There are no base qualities to consult, and no much larger clone falls within one base.

The immunoSEQ Assay, a bias-controlled multiplex PCR, was used to amplify TCRbeta CDR3 regions from genomic DNA. Under the source paper's analysis protocol: Within the assay, amplification of reference gene primers was used to estimate how many nucleated cells each sample contained. To quantify the absolute abundance of each unique TCRbeta CDR3 rearrangement, sequence reads were collapsed and filtered. For each sample, productive Simpson clonality was calculated as the square root of Simpson's diversity index across productive rearrangements. TCRdb obtained this table from immuneACCESS and retained in-frame rearrangements with V and J assigned. These tables miss some clones; where compared with another copy, unresolved V genes account for less than half of the shortfall, and the remainder is unexplained. V and J calls plus clone size are reproduced from that table; the DNA served to infer D and trimming. This sample is represented by about 340,000 clones; approximately 90% of them were singletons. The leading ten clones occupy less than 3.5% of the sample.

Source material: peripheral blood. The chain joins TRBV5-6 to TRBJ2-2; 9 bases in the junction line up with TRBD1. The source of this sequence is a woman aged 18-30 years who had recovered from COVID-19. In nucleotides, the sequence is TGTGCCAGCAGCTTGGGGACAGGGGTCACCGGGGAGCTGTTTTTT. Its amino acids are CASSLGTGVTGELFF.